Detailed here is one TCR beta chain. Its antigen is unknown. These data originate in a study of monozygotic twins with inflammatory bowel disease. Regarding the study as a whole: For IBD patients, clonotypes shared with others were fewer than for healthy twins, especially with disease activity.

Reprocessing the 5' RACE reads, TCRdb reports a single entry for every CDR3 protein and omits DNA. The table lists approximately 200,000 distinct CDR3 sequences. This CDR3 contains 15 residues. The V gene's germline CDR1 is MNHEY and CDR2 SVGAGI. The chain employs TRBV6-5 and TRBJ1-5; TCRdb proposes TRBD1, but this gene call is untestable without DNA. Input material: blood. The TCR was taken from a human donor with ulcerative colitis or Crohn's disease, or a healthy co-twin of an affected twin (not recorded which). CDR3 in amino acids: CASSFPDRGRQPQHF.